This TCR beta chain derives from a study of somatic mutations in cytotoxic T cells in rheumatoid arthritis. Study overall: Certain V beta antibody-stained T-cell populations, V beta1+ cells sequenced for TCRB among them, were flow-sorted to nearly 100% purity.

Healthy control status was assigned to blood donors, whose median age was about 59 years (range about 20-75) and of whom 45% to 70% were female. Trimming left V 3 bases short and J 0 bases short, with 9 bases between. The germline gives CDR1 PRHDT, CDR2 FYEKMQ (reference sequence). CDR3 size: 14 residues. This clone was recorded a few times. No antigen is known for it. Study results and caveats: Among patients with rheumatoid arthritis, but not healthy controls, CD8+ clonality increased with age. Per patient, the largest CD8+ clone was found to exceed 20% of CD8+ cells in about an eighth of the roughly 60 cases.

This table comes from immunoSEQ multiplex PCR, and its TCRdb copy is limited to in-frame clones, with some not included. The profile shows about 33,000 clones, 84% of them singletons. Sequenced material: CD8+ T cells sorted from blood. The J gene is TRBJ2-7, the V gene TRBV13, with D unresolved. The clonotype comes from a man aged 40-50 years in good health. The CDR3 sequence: CASSLGQTSYEQYF. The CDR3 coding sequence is TGTGCCAGCAGCTTGGGTCAAACCTCCTACGAGCAGTACTTC. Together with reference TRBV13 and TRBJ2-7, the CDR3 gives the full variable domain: AAGVIQSPRHLIKEKRETATLKCYPIPRHDTVYWYQQGPGQDPQFLISFYEKMQSDKGSIPDRFSAQQFSDYHSELNMSSLELGDSALYFCASSLGQTSYEQYFGPGTRLTVT.